The 30 T cell receptor beta chains below all came from one sample that was sequenced in a study of post-analysis software for immune sequencing data (dated by TCRdb to between 2014 and 2017). Broader findings and caveats from the paper: Roughly 5 TRBV segments, including TRBV5-6, TRBV5-1 and TRBV20-1, were significantly more frequent in patients than controls.

Libraries were made using PCR. Sequencing was performed on an Illumina HiSeq 2500. Unique molecular identifiers were incorporated into TCR beta cDNA libraries to reduce PCR and sequencing biases. TCRdb itself trimmed the public reads at Q25 with fastp, ran MiXCR and retained productive beta chains. Rows with a matching CDR3 protein are joined into one entry that keeps the most common DNA and genes. This sample is represented by approximately 400,000 distinct CDR3 sequences; roughly 30% of them were singletons. The top ten constitute 10% to 15% of the sample. No antigens are known for them. The sequenced sample consisted of blood. The receptors stem from a girl aged 10-17 years with multiple sclerosis.

The rearrangement uses TRBV5-1 and TRBJ2-1, with D perhaps matching TRBD2 (6 bases). Judging by the DNA end, TRBJ2-7 fits better; the J call may be wrong. The CDR3 contains 15 residues. The V gene's germline CDR1 is SGHRS and CDR2 YFSETQ. The DNA for the CDR3 is TGCGCCAGCAGCTTGGACGGGAGAGCCTACAATGAGCAGTACTTC. It specifies CASSLDGRAYNEQYF.

For this clonotype: One end of the junction varies from germline; a read error may be responsible. The chain links TRBV7-2 to TRBJ2-2; TRBD2 is a possible D gene (5 bases). Per the germline V gene, CDR1 is SGHTA and CDR2 is FQGNSA. The CDR3 totals 14 residues. The CDR3 DNA sequence: TGTGCCAGCAGCTTAGCGATTCACACCGGGGAGCGGTTTTTT. It specifies CASSLAIHTGERFF.

This clonotype was seen many times. V is TRBV6-6 and J is TRBJ2-5; 12 positions agree with TRBD1. CDR1 is MNHNY and CDR2 is SVGAGI in the germline V gene (reference sequence). Trimming removed 5 bases from V and 5 bases from J; junction bases left unmatched: 6. The CDR3 loop spans 15 amino acids. The CDR3 sequence: CASSPGQGAWETQYF. In DNA form, the CDR3 reads TGTGCCAGCAGTCCGGGACAGGGGGCCTGGGAGACCCAGTACTTC.

This clonotype was counted a few times. CDR3 sequence reads: CASSLPQGPNEKLFF. CDR3 bases: TGCGCCAGCAGCTTGCCACAGGGGCCTAATGAAAAACTGTTTTTT. J is TRBJ1-4 and V is TRBV5-1; 7 nucleotides match TRBD1. The germline gives CDR1 SGHRS, CDR2 YFSETQ. After removal of 1 base from V and 3 bases from J, the junction contained 3 bases not matched to a gene. This CDR3 region has 15 residues.

This clonotype was seen only a few times. The chain recombines TRBV4-3 with TRBJ2-7; 7 bases are a match to TRBD2. TRBJ2-5 explains the end of the DNA better; the J call may be wrong. The CDR3 covers 14 residues. Germline V CDR1 and CDR2: LGHNA, YSLEER. CDR3 sequence: CASSTRGVAETQYF. The CDR3 region has the DNA TGCGCCAGCAGCACTCGGGGGGTGGCCGAGACCCAGTACTTC.

DNA for the CDR3: TGTGCCAGCAGCGTAGAGGGCCCAGATACGCAGTATTTT. Protein product: CASSVEGPDTQYF. This chain links TRBV9 with TRBJ2-3; no firm D call. V was shortened by 0 bases and J by 4 bases, with 6 bases between the two germline ends. CDR1 and CDR2 (germline): SGDLS, YYNGEE. The CDR3 is 13 amino acids.

Comments on this clonotype: A read error may produce the germline difference seen at one junction end. This chain joins TRBV7-8 and TRBJ2-5; D may be TRBD1 or TRBD2 (5 bases each). CDR1 is SGHVS, CDR2 FQNEAQ, per germline. The CDR3 runs to 12 residues. The CDR3 sequence: CAGSPGAGTQYF. Here the CDR3 DNA reads TGTGCCGGCAGCCCTGGGGCGGGGACCCAGTACTTC.

Details on this clonotype: A read error may be the cause here, since a much bigger clone is one base away. The chain couples TRBV7-2 to TRBJ2-7; D is uncertain. CDR3 length: 11 residues. Germline-derived CDR1 and CDR2 are SGHTA and FQGNSA. CDR3 sequence (DNA): TGTGCCGGCAGCCCCTTAATCGAGCAGTACTTC. Translated: CAGSPLIEQYF.

The V gene is TRBV5-6, the J gene TRBJ2-7; no firm D call. The germline V gene encodes CDR1 SGHDT and CDR2 YYEEEE. The CDR3 extends over 12 amino acids. V was trimmed by 3 bases and J by 7 bases, leaving 11 bases between them. The DNA of the CDR3 is TGTGCCAGCAGCTGGTCAGAGGAGGAGCAGTACTTC. This codes for CASSWSEEEQYF.

The chain employs TRBV6-5 and TRBJ2-7, with 10 bases fitting TRBD2. Germline V gene lookup returns CDR1 MNHEY and CDR2 SVGAGI. Trimming cost V 4 bases and J 3 bases; bases outside gene matches: 6. There are 15 residues in the CDR3. This CDR3 reads CASSSPGLARYEQYF. CDR3 DNA sequence: TGTGCCAGCAGTTCCCCGGGACTAGCGCGCTACGAGCAGTACTTC.

The chain couples TRBV5-1 to TRBJ2-3, with 8 bases identical to TRBD2. The germline CDR1 and CDR2 sequences are SGHRS and YFSETQ. This CDR3 comprises 16 residues. After removal of 0 bases from V and 0 bases from J, the junction contained 3 bases not matched to a gene. CDR3 sequence (DNA): TGCGCCAGCAGCTTGGGGCAGCGGGGGAGCACAGATACGCAGTATTTT. This gives the protein CASSLGQRGSTDTQYF.

The V call is TRBV5-1, the J call TRBJ2-1, with TRBD2 matching 12 bases. The CDR3 is 16 amino acids. From germline, CDR1 is SGHRS and CDR2 YFSETQ. J lost 1 base, V lost 5 bases, and 4 bases had no gene match. The CDR3 sequence: CASRRTSGASYNEQFF. In DNA, the CDR3 is TGCGCCAGCAGAAGGACTAGCGGGGCGTCCTACAATGAGCAGTTCTTC.

CDR3 loop: CASNPGTSFQETQYF. Here the CDR3 DNA reads TGTGCCAGCAACCCCGGGACTAGTTTCCAAGAGACCCAGTACTTC. The chain uses TRBV9 and TRBJ2-5, with 8 bases that match TRBD2. CDR1 and CDR2 from the germline V gene are SGDLS and YYNGEE. This CDR3 has 15 amino acids. V gave up 6 bases and J gave up 1 base; unmatched junction bases: 8.

In its sample, this clonotype was seen many times. The genes are TRBV20-1 and TRBJ2-3; 8 nucleotides match TRBD1. CDR3 length: 17 residues. J gave up 2 bases and V 5 bases, and 15 bases lay outside the gene matches. Germline V gene lookup returns CDR1 DFQATT and CDR2 SNEGSKA (reference sequence). The CDR3 is CSARSTRTGRFTDTQYF. CDR3 nucleotides: TGCAGTGCTCGTTCGACCCGGACAGGGAGATTCACAGATACGCAGTATTTT.

This clonotype was picked up a small number of times. The V and J genes are TRBV29-1 and TRBJ2-3, with a tentative D call TRBD1 (5 bases). Trimming left V 7 bases short and J 4 bases short, with 15 bases between. This CDR3 comprises 13 residues. Germline V lookup: CDR1 SQVTM, CDR2 ANQGSEA. CDR3 region: CSASWGDADTQYF. The CDR3 nucleotides read TGCAGCGCCTCGTGGGGCGATGCAGATACGCAGTATTTT.

This sequence joins TRBV3-1 and TRBJ1-2, with D unclear. Per the germline V gene, CDR1 is LGHDT and CDR2 is YNNKEL (reference sequence). This CDR3 spans 13 amino acids. The V end lost 0 bases, the J end lost 9 bases, and 11 bases lay between the germline ends. CDR3 in amino acids: CASSQDEWGSYTF. The DNA of the CDR3 is TGTGCCAGCAGCCAAGATGAATGGGGTAGCTACACCTTC.

The chain couples TRBV6-2 or TRBV6-3 to TRBJ1-5, with 9 nucleotides matching TRBD1. The CDR3 runs 17 residues. The ends lost 2 bases at V and 7 bases at J; junction bases unmatched: 12. Germline V gene sequence: CDR1 MNHEY, CDR2 SVGEGT. The CDR3 DNA sequence: TGTGCCAGCAGTTACCCCACCTCGACAGGGGGACACCAGCCCCAGCATTTT. Protein product: CASSYPTSTGGHQPQHF.

V gene TRBV12-3 or TRBV12-4 combines with J gene TRBJ2-5, with D unclear. Matching the DNA end better, TRBJ2-7 makes the J call doubtful. This CDR3 is built from 16 residues. CDR3: CASSPGQGVRTYEQYF. CDR3 sequence (DNA): TGTGCCAGCAGTCCAGGCCAAGGCGTCCGAACCTACGAGCAGTACTTC.

This chain's CDR3 is CASSPGLAGGPSLETQYF. CDR3 in DNA: TGCGCCAGCAGCCCTGGACTAGCGGGGGGGCCTTCTCTGGAGACCCAGTACTTC. V gene TRBV5-1 combines with J gene TRBJ2-5; 15 bases align to TRBD2. The trim removed 4 bases at V and 5 bases at J, leaving 12 bases unmatched. The CDR3 runs 18 residues. CDR1 SGHRS and CDR2 YFSETQ come from the germline V gene.

The CDR3, as DNA: TGCGCCAGCAGCTTTAAATCTCTAGCGGGAGGAGGCAATGAGCAGTTCTTC. Translating gives CASSFKSLAGGGNEQFF. The chain uses TRBV4-3 and TRBJ2-1; 11 bases agree with TRBD2. The CDR3 extends over 17 amino acids. Germline-derived CDR1 and CDR2 are LGHNA and YSLEER. The V segment lost 5 bases and the J segment 6 bases; nucleotides outside the gene matches: 12.

This clonotype was counted ten times or more. The chain uses TRBV7-2 and TRBJ2-5, with 7 bases aligning to TRBD1. There are 15 residues in the CDR3. Germline V gives CDR1 SGHTA, CDR2 FQGNSA. V gave up 4 bases and J gave up 0 bases; unmatched junction bases: 5. CDR3 region: CASSSQQGYQETQYF. In DNA form, the CDR3 reads TGTGCCAGCAGCTCGCAACAGGGGTACCAAGAGACCCAGTACTTC. The whole variable domain, filled in from reference TRBV7-2 and TRBJ2-5, reads GAGVSQSPSNKVTEKGKDVELRCDPISGHTALYWYRQSLGQGLEFLIYFQGNSAPDKSGLPSDRFSAERTGGSVSTLTIQRTQQEDSAVYLCASSSQQGYQETQYFGPGTRLLVL.

In this sample, this clonotype turned up many times. CDR3 region: CASTPGDRGSNYGYTF. The CDR3, as DNA: TGTGCCAGCACCCCTGGGGACAGGGGATCTAACTATGGCTACACCTTC. V and J are TRBV6-6 and TRBJ1-2; 10 bases align to TRBD1. Germline values: CDR1 MNHNY, CDR2 SVGAGI (reference sequence). V lost 7 bases, J lost 0 bases, and 8 bases stayed unmatched. The CDR3 is made up of 16 amino acids.

This clonotype was detected many times. Here the CDR3 reads CASSLGLGNEQFF. Written as DNA, the CDR3 is TGTGCCAGCAGCTTAGGACTGGGCAATGAGCAGTTCTTC. This sequence joins TRBV7-2 and TRBJ2-1; no clear D. V was cut by 1 base and J by 6 bases, with 7 bases left in between. CDR3 size: 13 residues. Germline V gene data show CDR1 as SGHTA and CDR2 as FQGNSA.

This rearrangement joins TRBV4-1 to TRBJ2-1; the D gene could be TRBD1 or TRBD2 (7 bases each). The germline V gene encodes CDR1 MGHRA and CDR2 YSYEKL. This CDR3 has 19 amino acids. Trimming took 1 base from V and 2 from J, leaving 21 bases between them. This CDR3 reads CASSQGVRGGVETYNEQFF. For the CDR3, the DNA is TGCGCCAGCAGCCAAGGTGTCAGGGGGGGGGTTGAGACCTACAATGAGCAGTTCTTC.

J is TRBJ2-3 and V is TRBV6-5; tentatively, D is TRBD1 (6 bases). The germline V and J ends were trimmed by 6 bases and 0 bases, with 13 bases remaining between them. Germline V gene data show CDR1 as MNHEY and CDR2 as SVGAGI. The CDR3 has 15 residues. The CDR3 coding sequence is TGTGCCAGCAGCCAAAAGGGGGATAGCACAGATACGCAGTATTTT. This codes for CASSQKGDSTDTQYF.

The chain combines TRBV5-6 with TRBJ2-5; 7 positions agree with TRBD1. This CDR3 has 15 amino acids. Germline V gives CDR1 SGHDT, CDR2 YYEEEE. Unmatched junction bases numbered 7, after V lost 0 bases and J lost 5 bases. In nucleotides, the CDR3 is TGTGCCAGCAGCTTGGGAGACAGGGTCTGGGAGACCCAGTACTTC. Translating it yields CASSLGDRVWETQYF.

This clonotype was detected a few times. The chain has TRBV7-9 and TRBJ2-1; TRBD1 matches 7 bases. Germline assignment: CDR1 SEHNR and CDR2 FQNEAQ (reference sequence). This CDR3 spans 17 amino acids. The ends lost 0 bases at V and 7 bases at J; junction bases unmatched: 12. CDR3 loop: CASSLARGQGDRNEQFF. The CDR3 DNA follows: TGTGCCAGCAGCTTAGCGAGGGGGCAGGGCGATAGGAATGAGCAGTTCTTC.

This clonotype has more than one count but fewer than ten. The chain has TRBV7-9 and TRBJ2-3; D is possibly TRBD1 or TRBD2 (5 bases each). This CDR3 contains 13 residues. Deletions cut 6 bases from V and 7 bases from J, with 14 bases between. The germline V gene encodes CDR1 SEHNR and CDR2 FQNEAQ (reference sequence). As DNA, the CDR3 is TGTGCCAGCAGGGCACGGCAGGGACATACGCAGTATTTT. This translates into CASRARQGHTQYF.

This clonotype was seen only a few times. The V gene is TRBV5-4, the J gene TRBJ2-3; D might be TRBD2 (6 bases). Trimming pared 4 bases from V and 3 bases from J, leaving 18 bases between. Germline V gene lookup returns CDR1 SGHNT and CDR2 YYREEE (reference sequence). CDR3 size: 16 residues. The CDR3 loop reads CASSPMAGRKTDTQYF. The CDR3 coding sequence is TGTGCCAGCAGCCCGATGGCGGGGCGGAAGACAGATACGCAGTATTTT.

V gene TRBV28 combines with J gene TRBJ1-4; D uncertain. V lost 10 bases to trimming and J lost 6 bases, with 15 bases between them. CDR3 size: 13 residues. CDR1 is MDHEN, CDR2 SYDVKM, per germline. CDR3 region: CAISERADEKLFF. The CDR3 nucleotides are TGTGCCATCAGCGAAAGGGCAGATGAAAAACTGTTTTTT.